Presented here are 2 T cell receptor beta chains from one specimen sequenced in a study of control samples from healthy donors and cancer patients. The table came from immunoSEQ multiplex PCR; TCRdb's copy has only in-frame clones and leaves some out. The sample lists hundreds of thousands of clones; roughly 90% were seen once. Sequencing was done on a sample of PBMCs. Receptor source: a man aged 35 to 55 with head and neck cancer.

This chain links TRBV5-4 with TRBJ2-1; D unclear. The CDR3 is made up of 13 amino acids. Germline V gene sequence: CDR1 SGHNT, CDR2 YYREEE (reference sequence). The V end was cut by 3 bases, the J end by 6 bases, with 10 bases between. CDR3 in DNA: TGTGCCAGCAGCTCAGGCCCAAGCAATGAGCAGTTCTTC. Amino acid sequence: CASSSGPSNEQFF.

This sequence joins TRBV3-1 (or the pseudogene TRBV3-2) and TRBJ2-3; 11 bases map to TRBD2. Trimming cost V 0 bases and J 0 bases; bases outside gene matches: 5. The germline V gene encodes CDR1 LGHDT and CDR2 YNNKEL (reference sequence). The CDR3 consists of 18 residues. Here the CDR3 reads CASSQELAGASSTDTQYF. The CDR3 DNA reads as TGTGCCAGCAGCCAAGAACTAGCGGGAGCTTCTAGCACAGATACGCAGTATTTT.